Listed below are T cell receptor beta chains from one sample, sequenced in a study of cytomegalovirus exposure and HLA in healthy donors. This table comes from immunoSEQ multiplex PCR, and its TCRdb copy is limited to in-frame clones, with some not included. The sample includes a few hundred thousand clones, roughly 70% seen only once; the top ten take 1.8%. The sample consisted of PBMCs. All receptors derive from a woman under 40 in good health and CMV-seronegative. Each CDR3 is given with its conserved first and last residue. D genes are given only for firm matches. Size is stated for part of the rows, as once, few or many counts, or as a class when the clone is expanded.

>TRBV12-1|NA|NA|TRBJ2-5
TGTGCCAGCAGATTACGACAGGGGGGTGAGACCCAGTACTTC
CASRLRQGGETQYF
>TRBV7-3|NA|NA|TRBJ1-1
TGTGCCAGCAGCTTTAGGGAACAGGTTGAAGCTTTCTTT
CASSFREQVEAFF
>TRBV9|NA|NA|TRBJ2-1
TGTGCCAGCAGCGTAGAATACTATCAGGGTGGTGAGCAGTTCTTC
CASSVEYYQGGEQFF
>TRBV10-3|NA|NA|TRBJ1-1
TGTGCCATCAGAACGCGGACAGAGAACACTGAAGCTTTCTTT
CAIRTRTENTEAFF
>TRBV5-5|TRBD1|NA|TRBJ2-7
TGTGCCAGCAGCCTGGACCGGGACAGAAGCTCCTACGAGCAGTACTTC
CASSLDRDRSSYEQYF
>TRBV5-1|NA|NA|TRBJ1-2
TGCGCCAGCAGGTGGACGGAGGAGGTTGGCTACACCTTC
CASRWTEEVGYTF
>TRBV6-6|TRBD1|NA|TRBJ2-2
TGTGCCAGCGGGCGACAGGGGATTGAGGGGGAGCTGTTTTTT
CASGRQGIEGELFF
>TRBV19|NA|NA|TRBJ2-7
TGTGCCAGTAGTAACCAGTACGGGTACGAGCAGTACTTC
CASSNQYGYEQYF
>TRBV7-9|TRBD2|NA|TRBJ2-3
TGTTCCAGCAGCTTAGATATCGCGGGAGGGCTCACAGATACGCAGTATTTT
CSSSLDIAGGLTDTQYF
>TRBV5-1|TRBD2|NA|TRBJ2-7
TGCGCCAGCAGCCCCGCCCCTATGAGCGGGGGGTACTACGAGCAGTACTTC
CASSPAPMSGGYYEQYF
>TRBV18|NA|NA|TRBJ1-5
TGTGCCAGCTCACTTCAGGGCTGGACTCAGCCCCAGCATTTT
CASSLQGWTQPQHF
>TRBV19|NA|NA|TRBJ1-6
TGTGCCAGTAGTCTGGGGGCGGACTCACCCCTCCACTTT
CASSLGADSPLHF
>TRBV6-1|NA|NA|TRBJ1-1
TGTGCCAGCAGTTCGGGGGGGAACACTGAAGCTTTCTTT
CASSSGGNTEAFF
>TRBV9|NA|NA|TRBJ2-1
TGTGCCAGCAGCGTAGAACAGGGTGCCCCAATTGAGCAGTTCTTC
CASSVEQGAPIEQFF
>TRBV27|NA|NA|TRBJ2-7
TGTGCCAGCAGCGGATTGGCGACTAATTACGAGCAGTACTTC
CASSGLATNYEQYF
>TRBV19|TRBD1|NA|TRBJ1-2
TGTGCCAGTAGTGACAGGGGGCAAGATGGCTACACCTTC
CASSDRGQDGYTF
>TRBV5-6|NA|NA|TRBJ1-2
TGTGCCAGCAGCCTCGGCAGGTATGGCTACACCTTC
CASSLGRYGYTF
>TRBV27|NA|NA|TRBJ1-1
TGTGCCAGCAGTTTATCGACGGGGGGGGCTGAAGCTTTCTTT
CASSLSTGGAEAFF
>TRBV30|TRBD1|NA|TRBJ1-6
TGTGCCTGGAGTACAGGGGACTCACCCCTCCACTTT
CAWSTGDSPLHF
>TRBV19|NA|NA|TRBJ1-1
TGTGCCAGTACCCCCCGGGGAAGAACTGAAGCTTTCTTT
CASTPRGRTEAFF
>TRBV5-5|NA|few|TRBJ1-1
TGTGCCAGCAGCTTGGGGGCAGGGCACGCTTTCTTT
CASSLGAGHAFF
>TRBV6-5|TRBD1|few|TRBJ1-1
TGTGCCAGCAGGGGACAGGGGCCCATGAACACTGAAGCTTTCTTT
CASRGQGPMNTEAFF
>TRBV5-1|NA|NA|TRBJ1-2
TGCGCCAGCAGCTTGGCCGGGGAGACTAACTATGGCTACACCTTC
CASSLAGETNYGYTF
>TRBV6-5|TRBD1|NA|TRBJ1-1
TGTGCCAGCACGGACAGGGGTGGTTTAAACTCCGAAGCTTTCTTT
CASTDRGGLNSEAFF
>TRBV11-3|NA|once|TRBJ1-5
TGTGCCAGCAGCTTAGAACTAAATCAGCCCCAGCATTTT
CASSLELNQPQHF
>TRBV5-6|NA|NA|TRBJ1-6
TGTGCCAGCAGCTTCGAAGCTTCACCCCTCCACTTT
CASSFEASPLHF